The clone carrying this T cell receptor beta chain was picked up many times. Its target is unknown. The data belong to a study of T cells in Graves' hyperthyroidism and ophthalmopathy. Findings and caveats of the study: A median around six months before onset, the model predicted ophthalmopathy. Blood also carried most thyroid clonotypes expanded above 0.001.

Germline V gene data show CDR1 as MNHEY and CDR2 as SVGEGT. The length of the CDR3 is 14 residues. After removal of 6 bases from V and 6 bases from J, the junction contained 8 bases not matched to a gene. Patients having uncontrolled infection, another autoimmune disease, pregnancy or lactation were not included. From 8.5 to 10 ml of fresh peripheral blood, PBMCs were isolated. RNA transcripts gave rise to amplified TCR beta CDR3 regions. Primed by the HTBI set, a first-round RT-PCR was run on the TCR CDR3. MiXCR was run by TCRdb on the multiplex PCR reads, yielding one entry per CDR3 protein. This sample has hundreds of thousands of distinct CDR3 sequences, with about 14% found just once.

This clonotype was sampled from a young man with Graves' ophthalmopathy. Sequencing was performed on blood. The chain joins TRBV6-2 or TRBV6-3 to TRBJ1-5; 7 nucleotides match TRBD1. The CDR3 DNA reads TGTGCCAGCAGCCAACAGGGGATGGGTCAGCCCCAGCATTTT. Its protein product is CASSQQGMGQPQHF.